This TCR beta chain was observed in a study of blood T cell repertoires in COVID-19. At the level of the study: T cells, B-cell-depleted T cells, or PBMCs supplied cDNA or gDNA.

V lost 4 bases to trimming and J lost 2 bases; unmatched junction nucleotides: 8. The germline V gene encodes CDR1 MNHEY and CDR2 SVGEGT. CDR3 length equals 16 residues. In the authors' methods: Counts of nucleated cells, estimated from reference gene primer amplification, were obtained. Only in-frame clones appear in the TCRdb table, and some are missing; sequencing was by immunoSEQ multiplex PCR. That table furnishes V, J and clone size, whereas the DNA furnished D and trimming. The table shows about 130,000 clones, with about 79% occurring only once. The rearrangement joins TRBV6-2 or TRBV6-3 to TRBJ1-5, with 7 bases identical to TRBD1. This TCR came from a man aged 35-49 years with active or convalescent COVID-19. Material: peripheral blood. The CDR3 sequence: CASSSGQDKRNQPQHF. The CDR3, as DNA: TGTGCCAGCAGTTCAGGACAGGACAAACGCAATCAGCCCCAGCATTTT.